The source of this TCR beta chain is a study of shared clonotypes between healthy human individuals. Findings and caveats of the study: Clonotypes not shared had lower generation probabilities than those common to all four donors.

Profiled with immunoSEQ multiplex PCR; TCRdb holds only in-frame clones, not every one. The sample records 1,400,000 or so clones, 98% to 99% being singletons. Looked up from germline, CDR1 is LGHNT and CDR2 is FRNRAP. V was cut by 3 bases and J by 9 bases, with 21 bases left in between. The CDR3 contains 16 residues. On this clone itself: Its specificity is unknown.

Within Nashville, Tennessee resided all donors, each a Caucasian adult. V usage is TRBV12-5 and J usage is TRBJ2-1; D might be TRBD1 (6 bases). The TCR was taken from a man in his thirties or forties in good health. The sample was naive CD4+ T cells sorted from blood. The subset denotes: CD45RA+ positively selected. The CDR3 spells CASGFGNRQAPFEQFF. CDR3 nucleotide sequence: TGTGCTAGTGGTTTCGGCAATAGACAGGCGCCCTTTGAGCAGTTCTTC.